This T cell receptor beta chain came from a study of T cell responses to AZD1222 COVID-19 vaccine. Overall study findings and caveats: Seropositive AZD1222 recipients at baseline numbered only five or six. It should be noted that donors were predominantly white British and more often female, and clonal diversity was possibly underestimated.

The data were produced by immunoSEQ multiplex PCR, yet TCRdb's version contains in-frame clones alone and is incomplete. This table has some 150,000 clones, about 89% appearing once. As regards this clone: Its antigen is unknown.

This receptor was identified in an adult in good health. The sequencing here drew on peripheral blood, taken on day 0 of MenACWY control vaccination.

DNA for the CDR3: TGTGCCAGCAGTGGACTAGCCAGAGATACGCAGTATTTT. It yields the protein CASSGLARDTQYF. This chain uses TRBV28 with TRBJ2-3; 8 bases line up with TRBD2. In germline, CDR1 is MDHEN, CDR2 SYDVKM. V lost 5 bases to trimming and J lost 5 bases; unmatched junction nucleotides: 3. The CDR3 runs to 13 residues.